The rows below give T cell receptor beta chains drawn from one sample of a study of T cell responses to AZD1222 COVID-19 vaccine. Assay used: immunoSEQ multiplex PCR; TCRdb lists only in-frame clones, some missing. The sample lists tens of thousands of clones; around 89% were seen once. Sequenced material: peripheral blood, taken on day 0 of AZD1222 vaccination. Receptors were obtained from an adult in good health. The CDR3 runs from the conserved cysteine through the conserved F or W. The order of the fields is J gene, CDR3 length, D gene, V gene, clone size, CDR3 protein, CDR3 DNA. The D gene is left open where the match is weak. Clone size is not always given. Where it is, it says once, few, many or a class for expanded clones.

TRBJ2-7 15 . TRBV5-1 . CASSFIGGRDYEQYF TGCGCCAGCAGCTTTATTGGGGGCCGGGATTACGAGCAGTACTTC
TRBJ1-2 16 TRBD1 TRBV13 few CASSLGQGVDSYGYTF TGTGCCAGCAGCTTGGGACAGGGGGTGGATAGCTATGGCTACACCTTC
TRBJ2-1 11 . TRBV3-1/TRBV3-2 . CASSRGGVKFF TGTGCCAGCAGCCGTGGCGGGGTCAAGTTCTTC
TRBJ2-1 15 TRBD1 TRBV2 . CASRIRGDRVDEQFF TGTGCCAGCAGAATTCGAGGGGACAGGGTCGATGAGCAGTTCTTC
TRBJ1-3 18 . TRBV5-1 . CASSPVGGEGISGNTIYF TGCGCCAGCAGCCCGGTGGGCGGAGAGGGGATCTCTGGAAACACCATATATTTT
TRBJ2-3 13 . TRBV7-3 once CASSLSRVDTQYF TGTGCCAGCAGCTTAAGCAGGGTGGATACGCAGTATTTT
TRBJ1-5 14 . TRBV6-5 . CASSITGVNQPQHF TGTGCCAGCAGCATAACGGGGGTTAATCAGCCCCAGCATTTT
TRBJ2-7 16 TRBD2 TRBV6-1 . CASSGPELAGSYEQYF TGTGCCAGCAGTGGGCCCGAGCTAGCGGGGAGTTACGAGCAGTACTTC
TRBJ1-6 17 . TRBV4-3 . CASSQATRSSYNSPLHF TGCGCCAGCAGCCAAGCGACGAGGAGCTCCTATAATTCACCCCTCCACTTT
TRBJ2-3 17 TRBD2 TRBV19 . CATSQTGAGYRIDTQYF TGTGCAACCTCCCAAACCGGAGCGGGGTATCGGATAGATACGCAGTATTTT
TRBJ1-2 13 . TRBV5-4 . CASSLDGKYGYTF TGTGCCAGCAGCCTTGACGGAAAGTATGGCTACACCTTC
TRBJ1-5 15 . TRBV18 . CASSPRAGNNQPQHF TGTGCCAGCTCACCTCGGGCAGGGAACAATCAGCCCCAGCATTTT